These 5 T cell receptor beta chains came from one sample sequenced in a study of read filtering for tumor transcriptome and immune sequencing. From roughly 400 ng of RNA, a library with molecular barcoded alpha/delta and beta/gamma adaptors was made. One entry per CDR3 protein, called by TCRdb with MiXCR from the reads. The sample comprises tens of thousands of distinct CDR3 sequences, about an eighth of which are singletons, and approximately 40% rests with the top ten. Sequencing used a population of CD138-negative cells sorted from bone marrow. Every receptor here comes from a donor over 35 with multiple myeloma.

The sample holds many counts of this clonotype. The CDR3 nucleotides are TGCAGTGCCTTGACTAGCCGTTGGGGGGAGACCCAGTACTTC. This sequence encodes CSALTSRWGETQYF. V and J are TRBV20-1 and TRBJ2-5; 7 bases are a match to TRBD2. The germline CDR1 and CDR2 sequences are DFQATT and SNEGSKA (reference sequence). There are 14 residues in the CDR3. V was clipped by 6 bases and J by 5 bases; unmatched bases: 12.

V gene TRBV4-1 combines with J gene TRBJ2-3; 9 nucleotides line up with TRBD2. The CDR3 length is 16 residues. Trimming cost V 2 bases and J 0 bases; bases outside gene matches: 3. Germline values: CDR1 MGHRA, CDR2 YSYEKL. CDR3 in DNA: TGCGCCAGCAGCCAACTAGCGGGGACCAGCACAGATACGCAGTATTTT. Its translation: CASSQLAGTSTDTQYF.

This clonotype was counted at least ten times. The CDR3 reads CSAYGAGGLSTYEQYF. The CDR3 DNA sequence: TGCAGTGCCTACGGGGCGGGAGGTCTTTCAACCTACGAGCAGTACTTC. The rearrangement joins TRBV20-1 to TRBJ2-7, with TRBD2 identical over 8 bases. Germline values: CDR1 DFQATT, CDR2 SNEGSKA (reference sequence). CDR3 length: 16 amino acids. Trimming removed 6 bases from V and 2 bases from J; junction bases left unmatched: 15.

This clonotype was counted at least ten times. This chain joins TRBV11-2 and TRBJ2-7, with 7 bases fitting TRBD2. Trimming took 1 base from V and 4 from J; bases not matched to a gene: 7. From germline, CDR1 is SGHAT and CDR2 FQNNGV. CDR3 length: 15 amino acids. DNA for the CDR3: TGTGCCAGCAGCTTAGTCGCGACTAGCTCTTACGAGCAGTACTTC. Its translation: CASSLVATSSYEQYF.

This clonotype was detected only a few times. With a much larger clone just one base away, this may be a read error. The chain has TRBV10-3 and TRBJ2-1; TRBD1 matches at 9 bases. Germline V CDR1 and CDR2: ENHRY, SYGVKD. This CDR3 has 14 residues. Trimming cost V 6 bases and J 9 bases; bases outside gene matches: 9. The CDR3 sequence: CAIREGQGIVEQFF. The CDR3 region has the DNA TGTGCCATCAGAGAGGGACAGGGTATAGTTGAGCAGTTCTTC.